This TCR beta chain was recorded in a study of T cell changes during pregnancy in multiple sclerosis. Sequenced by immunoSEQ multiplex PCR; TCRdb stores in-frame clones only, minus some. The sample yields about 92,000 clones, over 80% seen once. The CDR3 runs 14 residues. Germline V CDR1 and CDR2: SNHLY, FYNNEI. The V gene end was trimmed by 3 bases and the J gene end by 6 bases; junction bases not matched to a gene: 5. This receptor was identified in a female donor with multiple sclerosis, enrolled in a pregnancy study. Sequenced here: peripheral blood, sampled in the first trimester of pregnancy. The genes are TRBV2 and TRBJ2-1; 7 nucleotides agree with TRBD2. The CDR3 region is CASSDLGLSNEQFF. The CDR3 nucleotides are TGTGCCAGCAGTGATCTGGGACTAAGCAATGAGCAGTTCTTC.